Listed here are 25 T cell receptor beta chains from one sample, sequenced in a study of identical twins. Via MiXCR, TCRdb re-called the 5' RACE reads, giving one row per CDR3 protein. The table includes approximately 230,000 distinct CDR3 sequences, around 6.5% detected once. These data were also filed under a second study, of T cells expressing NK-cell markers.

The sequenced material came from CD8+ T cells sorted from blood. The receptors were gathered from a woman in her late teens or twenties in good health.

The DNA for the CDR3 is TGTGCCAGCAGCATCTCCGGGACTAGCGGGGAGACCCAGTACTTC. Residues: CASSISGTSGETQYF. The chain couples TRBV9 to TRBJ2-5; 12 nucleotides line up with TRBD2. The CDR3 covers 15 residues. The germline V gene has CDR1 SGDLS and CDR2 YYNGEE. V gave up 4 bases and J gave up 5 bases; unmatched junction bases: 6.

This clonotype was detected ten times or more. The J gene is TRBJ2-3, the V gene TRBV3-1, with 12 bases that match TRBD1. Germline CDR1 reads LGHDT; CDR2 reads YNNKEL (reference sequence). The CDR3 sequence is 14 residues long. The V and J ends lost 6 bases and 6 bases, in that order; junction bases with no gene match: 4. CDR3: CASSSGQGADTQYF. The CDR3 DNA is TGTGCCAGCAGTTCGGGACAGGGGGCGGATACGCAGTATTTT.

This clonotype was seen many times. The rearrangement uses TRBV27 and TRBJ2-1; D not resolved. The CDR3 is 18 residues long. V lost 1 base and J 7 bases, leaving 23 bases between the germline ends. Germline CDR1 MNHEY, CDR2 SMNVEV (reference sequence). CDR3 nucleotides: TGTGCCAGCAGTTTATGGTTCGGGCCGCCCGCCAATGGGAATGAGCAGTTCTTC. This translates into CASSLWFGPPANGNEQFF.

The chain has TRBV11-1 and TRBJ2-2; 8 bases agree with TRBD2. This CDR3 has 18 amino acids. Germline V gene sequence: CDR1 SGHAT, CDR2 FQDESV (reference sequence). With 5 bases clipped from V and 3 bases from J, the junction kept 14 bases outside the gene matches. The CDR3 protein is CASSATGGFREDTGELFF. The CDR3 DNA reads TGTGCCAGCAGCGCTACGGGAGGGTTTAGAGAGGACACCGGGGAGCTGTTTTTT.

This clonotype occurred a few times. CDR3 protein: CASSIRRYSGNTIYF. In DNA, the CDR3 is TGTGCCAGTAGTATCCGGAGGTACTCTGGAAACACCATATATTTT. This chain uses TRBV19 with TRBJ1-3; D is unclear. Germline values: CDR1 LNHDA, CDR2 SQIVND (reference sequence). The V gene lost 3 bases and the J gene lost 0 bases, with 9 bases spanning the gap. The CDR3 covers 15 residues.

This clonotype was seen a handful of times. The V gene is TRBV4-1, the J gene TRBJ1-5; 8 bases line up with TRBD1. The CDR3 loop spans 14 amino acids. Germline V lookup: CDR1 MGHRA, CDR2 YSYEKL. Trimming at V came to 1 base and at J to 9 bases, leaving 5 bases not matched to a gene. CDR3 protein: CASSQGTGSRPQHF. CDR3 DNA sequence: TGCGCCAGCAGCCAAGGGACAGGGTCTAGGCCCCAGCATTTT.

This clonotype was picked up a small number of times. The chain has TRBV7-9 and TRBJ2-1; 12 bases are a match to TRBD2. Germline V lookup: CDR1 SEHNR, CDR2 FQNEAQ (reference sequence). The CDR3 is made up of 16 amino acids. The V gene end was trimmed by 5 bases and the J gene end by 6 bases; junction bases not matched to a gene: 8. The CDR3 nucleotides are TGTGCCAGCAGCCCGGCGGCTAGCGGGGGGGGCAATGAGCAGTTCTTC. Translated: CASSPAASGGGNEQFF.

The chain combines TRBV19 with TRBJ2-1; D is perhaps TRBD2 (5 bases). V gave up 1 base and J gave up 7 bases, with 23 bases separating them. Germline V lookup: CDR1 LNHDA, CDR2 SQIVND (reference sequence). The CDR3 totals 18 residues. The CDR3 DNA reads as TGTGCCAGTAGTATAGGTGTGGTTGCGCGGATAGCGTGGAATGAGCAGTTCTTC. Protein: CASSIGVVARIAWNEQFF.

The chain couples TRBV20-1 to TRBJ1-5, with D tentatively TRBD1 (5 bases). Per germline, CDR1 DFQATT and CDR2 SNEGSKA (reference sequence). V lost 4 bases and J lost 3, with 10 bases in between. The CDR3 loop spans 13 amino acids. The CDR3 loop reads CSATDSHNQPQHF. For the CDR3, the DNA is TGCAGTGCTACTGACAGCCACAATCAGCCCCAGCATTTT.

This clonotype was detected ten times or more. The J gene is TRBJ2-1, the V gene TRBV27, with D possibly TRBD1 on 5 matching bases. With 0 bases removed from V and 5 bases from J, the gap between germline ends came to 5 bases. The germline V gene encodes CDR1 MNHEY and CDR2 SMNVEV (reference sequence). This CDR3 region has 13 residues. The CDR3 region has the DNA TGTGCCAGCAGTTTATCAGGGGACAATGAGCAGTTCTTC. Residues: CASSLSGDNEQFF.

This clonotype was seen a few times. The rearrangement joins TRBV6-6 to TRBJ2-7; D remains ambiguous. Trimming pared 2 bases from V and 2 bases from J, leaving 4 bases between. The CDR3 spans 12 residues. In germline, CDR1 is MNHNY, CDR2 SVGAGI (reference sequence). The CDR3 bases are TGTGCCAGCAGTTACGATCCCTACGAGCAGTACTTC. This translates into CASSYDPYEQYF.

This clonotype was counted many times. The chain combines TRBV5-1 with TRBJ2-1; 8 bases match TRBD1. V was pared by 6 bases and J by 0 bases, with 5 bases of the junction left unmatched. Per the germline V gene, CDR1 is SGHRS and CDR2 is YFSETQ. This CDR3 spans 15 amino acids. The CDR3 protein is CASIPDRGSYNEQFF. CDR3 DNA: TGCGCCAGCATCCCCGACAGGGGCTCCTACAATGAGCAGTTCTTC.

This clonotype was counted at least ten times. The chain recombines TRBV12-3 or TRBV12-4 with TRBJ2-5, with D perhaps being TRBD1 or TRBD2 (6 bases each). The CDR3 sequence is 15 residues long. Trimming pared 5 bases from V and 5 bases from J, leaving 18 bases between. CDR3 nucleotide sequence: TGTGCCAGCAGTCCTATGGGGGGCGCGGTGGAGACCCAGTACTTC. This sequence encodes CASSPMGGAVETQYF.

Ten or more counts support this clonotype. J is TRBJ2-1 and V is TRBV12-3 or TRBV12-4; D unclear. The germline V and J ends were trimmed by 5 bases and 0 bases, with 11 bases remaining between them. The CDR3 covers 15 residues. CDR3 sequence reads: CASSPGPPSYNEQFF. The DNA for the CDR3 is TGTGCCAGCAGTCCCGGTCCCCCCTCCTACAATGAGCAGTTCTTC.

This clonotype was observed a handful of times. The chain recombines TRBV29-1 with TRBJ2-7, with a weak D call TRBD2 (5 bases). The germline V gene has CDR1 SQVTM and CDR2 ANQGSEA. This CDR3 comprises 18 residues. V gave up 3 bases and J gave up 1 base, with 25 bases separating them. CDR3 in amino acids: CSVEKNSVTHGTSYEQYF. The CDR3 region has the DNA TGCAGCGTTGAGAAGAATAGCGTCACTCACGGCACATCCTACGAGCAGTACTTC.

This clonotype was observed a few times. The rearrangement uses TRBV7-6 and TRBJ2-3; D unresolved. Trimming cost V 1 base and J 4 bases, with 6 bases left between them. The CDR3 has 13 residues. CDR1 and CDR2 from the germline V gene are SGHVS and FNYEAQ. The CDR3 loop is CASSLEPADTQYF. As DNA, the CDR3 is TGTGCCAGCAGCTTAGAGCCAGCAGATACGCAGTATTTT.

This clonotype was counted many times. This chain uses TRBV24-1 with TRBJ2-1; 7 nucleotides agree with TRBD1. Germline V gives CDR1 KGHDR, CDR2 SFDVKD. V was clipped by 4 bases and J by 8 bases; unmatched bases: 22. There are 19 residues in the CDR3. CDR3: CATSDSPRTDRARSDEQFF. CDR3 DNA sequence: TGTGCCACCAGTGACTCTCCCCGAACCGACAGGGCCCGTTCGGATGAGCAGTTCTTC.

The DNA of the CDR3 is TGTGCCAGACACCACGAGGGTAGCGGGAGCGGCGAGACCCAGTACTTC. Its protein product is CARHHEGSGSGETQYF. This rearrangement joins TRBV2 to TRBJ2-5; 9 bases map to TRBD2. The V gene end was trimmed by 9 bases and the J gene end by 5 bases; junction bases not matched to a gene: 16. The CDR3 covers 16 residues. Germline V gene data show CDR1 as SNHLY and CDR2 as FYNNEI.

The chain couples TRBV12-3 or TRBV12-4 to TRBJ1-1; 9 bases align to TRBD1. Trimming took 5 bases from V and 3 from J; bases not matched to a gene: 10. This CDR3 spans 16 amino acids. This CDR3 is CASSPYRGRWDTEAFF. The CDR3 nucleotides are TGTGCCAGCAGTCCTTACAGGGGGCGATGGGACACTGAAGCTTTCTTT.

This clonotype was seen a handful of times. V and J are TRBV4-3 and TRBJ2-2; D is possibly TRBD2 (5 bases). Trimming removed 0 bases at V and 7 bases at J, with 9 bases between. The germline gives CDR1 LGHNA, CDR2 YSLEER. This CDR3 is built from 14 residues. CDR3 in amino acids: CASSQEEGIGELFF. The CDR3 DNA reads TGCGCCAGCAGCCAAGAAGAGGGTATCGGGGAGCTGTTTTTT.

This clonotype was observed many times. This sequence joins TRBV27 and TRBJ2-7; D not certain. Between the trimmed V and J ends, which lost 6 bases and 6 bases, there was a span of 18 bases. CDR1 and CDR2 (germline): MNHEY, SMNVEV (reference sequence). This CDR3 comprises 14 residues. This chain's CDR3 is CASRPLAGPLEQYF. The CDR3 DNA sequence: TGTGCCAGCAGACCGTTGGCAGGCCCCCTCGAGCAGTACTTC.

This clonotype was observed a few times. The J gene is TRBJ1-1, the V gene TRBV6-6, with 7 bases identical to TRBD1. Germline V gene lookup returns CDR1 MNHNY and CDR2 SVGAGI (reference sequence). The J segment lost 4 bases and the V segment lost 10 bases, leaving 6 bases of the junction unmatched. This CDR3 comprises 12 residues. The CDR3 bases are TGTGCCACTGAGAACAGGGGCACTGAAGCTTTCTTT. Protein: CATENRGTEAFF.

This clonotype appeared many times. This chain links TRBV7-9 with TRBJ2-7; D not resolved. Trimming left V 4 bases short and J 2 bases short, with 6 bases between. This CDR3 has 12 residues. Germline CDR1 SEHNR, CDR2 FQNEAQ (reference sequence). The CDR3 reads CASSSRPYEQYF. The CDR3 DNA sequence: TGTGCCAGCAGCTCCCGCCCCTACGAGCAGTACTTC.

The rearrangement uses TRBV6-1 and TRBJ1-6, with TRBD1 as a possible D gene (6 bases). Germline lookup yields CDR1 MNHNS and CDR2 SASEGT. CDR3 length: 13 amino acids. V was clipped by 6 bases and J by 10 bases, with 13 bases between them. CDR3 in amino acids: CASRGTGNSPLHF. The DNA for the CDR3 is TGTGCCAGCAGAGGTACAGGGAACTCACCCCTCCACTTT.

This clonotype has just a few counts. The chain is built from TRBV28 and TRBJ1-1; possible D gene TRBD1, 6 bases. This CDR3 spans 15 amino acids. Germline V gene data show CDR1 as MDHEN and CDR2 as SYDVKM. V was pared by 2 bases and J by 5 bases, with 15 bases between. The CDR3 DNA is TGTGCCAGCAGTTTAAGAGGGGGGCAAGGGACTGAAGCTTTCTTT. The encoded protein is CASSLRGGQGTEAFF.